This T cell receptor beta chain was recorded in a study of shared clonotypes between healthy human individuals. To note about this clone: Antigen unknown.

Regarding the study as a whole: Blood was the sole source, and tissue repertoires probably differ.

With 6 bases clipped from V and 5 bases from J, the junction kept 15 bases outside the gene matches. CDR3 length equals 16 residues. CDR1 and CDR2 (germline): MDHEN, SYDVKM. Assay used: immunoSEQ multiplex PCR; TCRdb lists only in-frame clones, some missing. This repertoire shows hundreds of thousands of clones, almost 97% found once; its top ten account for about 0.064%. V gene TRBV28 combines with J gene TRBJ1-1, with TRBD1 matching over 7 bases. Sequencing was performed on naive CD4+ T cells sorted from blood. Indicated subset: CD45RA+ positively selected. This clonotype was sampled from a woman in her thirties in good health. CDR3 amino acids: CASSPEGRGISTEAFF. CDR3 coding DNA: TGTGCCAGCAGCCCAGAGGGCAGGGGGATTTCAACTGAAGCTTTCTTT.